These 21 T cell receptor beta chains were sequenced from one sample in a study of siplizumab effects on memory and regulatory T cells. Measured with immunoSEQ multiplex PCR; TCRdb has only the in-frame clones, and not every one. The sample consists of about 100,000 clones, 80% to 95% of them appearing once. The sample comprised CD4+ T cells sorted from blood. Receptors were obtained from a human donor in good health. Some clones in this sample may be carry-over from other donors' samples.

The rearrangement joins TRBV5-1 to TRBJ2-3, with 12 bases aligning to TRBD2. The CDR3 length is 16 residues. CDR1 and CDR2 (germline): SGHRS, YFSETQ. V lost 0 bases, J lost 5 bases, and 4 bases stayed unmatched. DNA for the CDR3: TGCGCCAGCAGCTTGGCTAGCGGGAGGGCCGTAGATACGCAGTATTTT. This gives the protein CASSLASGRAVDTQYF.

The rearrangement uses TRBV5-1 and TRBJ2-2; no reliable D call. Between the trimmed V and J ends, which lost 6 bases and 5 bases, there was a span of 2 bases. The CDR3 length is 10 residues. Germline CDR1 SGHRS, CDR2 YFSETQ. In nucleotides, the CDR3 is TGCGCCAGCAAAACCGGGGAGCTGTTTTTT. It encodes CASKTGELFF.

This clone appeared once. V is TRBV5-6 and J is TRBJ2-5; D may be TRBD1 or TRBD2 (5 bases each). The CDR3 loop spans 16 amino acids. CDR1 and CDR2 (germline): SGHDT, YYEEEE. Trimming took 0 bases from V and 5 from J, leaving 17 bases between them. CDR3 region: CASSLVRDPFSETQYF. The CDR3 nucleotides are TGTGCCAGCAGCTTGGTAAGGGACCCATTTTCGGAGACCCAGTACTTC.

The chain couples TRBV27 to TRBJ2-2, with D unclear. Trimming removed 0 bases from V and 7 bases from J, with 12 bases in between. The germline V gene encodes CDR1 MNHEY and CDR2 SMNVEV (reference sequence). The length of the CDR3 is 15 residues. As DNA, the CDR3 is TGTGCCAGCAGTTTATCGGGCAGACCCAGCGGGGAGCTGTTTTTT. This sequence encodes CASSLSGRPSGELFF.

The V gene is TRBV19, the J gene TRBJ2-7; TRBD1 is a possible D gene (6 bases). V gave up 4 bases and J gave up 0 bases, with 13 bases separating them. Germline CDR1 is LNHDA and CDR2 is SQIVND (reference sequence). The CDR3 is 15 amino acids. The CDR3 here is CASSTYRDDSYEQYF. The CDR3 DNA reads TGTGCCAGTAGTACGTACAGGGATGACTCCTACGAGCAGTACTTC.

This chain joins TRBV20-1 and TRBJ2-1; weak D call: TRBD2 (6 bases). The CDR3 is 11 residues long. Germline assignment: CDR1 DFQATT and CDR2 SNEGSKA (reference sequence). The CDR3 DNA sequence: TGCAGCCGCTTGAGCGGGCCCAAGCAGTTCTTC. Its protein product is CSRLSGPKQFF.

In its sample, this clone was seen once. The V gene is TRBV19, the J gene TRBJ2-7; the match to TRBD1 covers 7 bases. Germline assignment: CDR1 LNHDA and CDR2 SQIVND (reference sequence). The CDR3 extends over 15 amino acids. Losses at the gene ends were 2 bases for V and 3 bases for J; bases not matched to a gene: 7. In nucleotides, the CDR3 is TGTGCCAGTAGTATATCTGGGACAGCTCTCTACGAGCAGTACTTC. This encodes CASSISGTALYEQYF.

The chain has TRBV5-1 and TRBJ1-1; D gene uncertain. There are 14 residues in the CDR3. Per germline, CDR1 SGHRS and CDR2 YFSETQ. Trimming removed 1 base from V and 3 bases from J, with 10 bases in between. Here the CDR3 DNA reads TGCGCCAGCAGCTTGAACACCGGGGACACTGAAGCTTTCTTT. Translating gives CASSLNTGDTEAFF.

V is TRBV7-9 and J is TRBJ1-1; a weak D match, TRBD1 (5 bases). V was shortened by 1 base and J by 1 base, with 7 bases between the two germline ends. Germline V gene data show CDR1 as SEHNR and CDR2 as FQNEAQ (reference sequence). The CDR3 contains 14 residues. The CDR3 region has the DNA TGTGCCAGCAGCTTAGGACAGAAGAACACTGAAGCTTTCTTT. Protein product: CASSLGQKNTEAFF.

The genes are TRBV10-3 and TRBJ2-1, with D uncertain. Trimming took 6 bases from V and 8 from J, leaving 11 bases between them. Germline V gene sequence: CDR1 ENHRY, CDR2 SYGVKD. The CDR3 totals 12 residues. CDR3: CAIRGLLDEQFF. The DNA for the CDR3 is TGTGCCATCAGGGGGTTGCTGGATGAGCAGTTCTTC.

The chain links TRBV7-2 to TRBJ2-3; a possible D gene is TRBD2 (5 bases). This CDR3 region has 14 residues. V gave up 0 bases and J gave up 3 bases, with 7 bases separating them. The germline CDR1 and CDR2 sequences are SGHTA and FQGNSA. The CDR3 nucleotides read TGTGCCAGCAGCTTAGCGGGAGAGACAGATACGCAGTATTTT. This sequence encodes CASSLAGETDTQYF.

The V gene is TRBV6-6, the J gene TRBJ1-2; TRBD1 might be the D (5 bases). CDR1 MNHNY and CDR2 SVGAGI come from the germline V gene (reference sequence). The ends were cut back, 4 bases at V and 0 bases at J, with 9 bases in the middle. CDR3 length equals 14 residues. CDR3 DNA: TGTGCCAGCAGTTTGGGCAGGGCTAACTATGGCTACACCTTC. Translated: CASSLGRANYGYTF.

The chain joins TRBV19 to TRBJ2-1; D might be TRBD1 or TRBD2, each matching 5 bases. Germline values: CDR1 LNHDA, CDR2 SQIVND (reference sequence). The CDR3 is made up of 15 amino acids. Trimming removed 3 bases at V and 5 bases at J, with 14 bases between. The CDR3 sequence is CASSIQRGADNEQFF. CDR3 nucleotides: TGTGCCAGTAGTATCCAAAGAGGGGCGGACAATGAGCAGTTCTTC. The full variable domain, with the rest looked up from reference TRBV19 and TRBJ2-1, is DGGITQSPKYLFRKEGQNVTLSCEQNLNHDAMYWYRQDPGQGLRLIYYSQIVNDFQKGDIAEGYSVSREKKESFPLTVTSAQKNPTAFYLCASSIQRGADNEQFFGPGTRLTVL.

Only one count was recorded for this clone. The rearrangement joins TRBV19 to TRBJ2-7; 12 nucleotides match TRBD2. Germline CDR1 is LNHDA and CDR2 is SQIVND (reference sequence). Germline trimming cut 5 bases from V and 7 bases from J; bases unmatched to any gene: 9. The CDR3 totals 15 residues. The CDR3 sequence is CASSGETSGSMEQYF. The CDR3, as DNA: TGTGCCAGTAGTGGTGAGACTAGCGGGAGTATGGAGCAGTACTTC.

The rearrangement joins TRBV5-6 to TRBJ2-5; the D is unclear. V was cut by 0 bases and J by 7 bases, with 7 bases left in between. This CDR3 contains 12 residues. Germline V gene data show CDR1 as SGHDT and CDR2 as YYEEEE. CDR3 bases: TGTGCCAGCAGCTTGGCAGTCGGGACCCAGTACTTC. Its protein product is CASSLAVGTQYF.

The chain joins TRBV11-2 to TRBJ2-1; D gene uncertain. The CDR3 runs to 15 residues. CDR1 and CDR2 from the germline V gene are SGHAT and FQNNGV. V lost 5 bases, J lost 6 bases, and 17 bases lay in between. CDR3 coding DNA: TGTGCCAGCAGCCCCGCGCGGAGCTGGGGCAATGAGCAGTTCTTC. It is translated as CASSPARSWGNEQFF. Combining the CDR3 with reference TRBV11-2 and TRBJ2-1 gives the whole variable domain EAGVAQSPRYKIIEKRQSVAFWCNPISGHATLYWYQQILGQGPKLLIQFQNNGVVDDSQLPKDRFSAERLKGVDSTLKIQPAKLEDSAVYLCASSPARSWGNEQFFGPGTRLTVL.

The V and J genes are TRBV10-3 and TRBJ2-7; D may be TRBD2 (6 bases). Germline CDR1 reads ENHRY; CDR2 reads SYGVKD. V lost 4 bases to trimming and J lost 5 bases, with 15 bases between them. CDR3 length equals 14 residues. The CDR3 coding sequence is TGTGCCATCAGTGGCGCCGGGGAGGTCAACGAGCAGTACTTC. It yields the protein CAISGAGEVNEQYF.

The gene calls are TRBV6-5 and TRBJ2-3, with a weak D call TRBD2 (5 bases). The CDR3 totals 14 residues. V was trimmed by 6 bases and J by 0 bases, leaving 10 bases between them. Germline V gives CDR1 MNHEY, CDR2 SVGAGI. The CDR3 coding sequence is TGTGCCAGCAGCTTGGGAGTAAGCACAGATACGCAGTATTTT. As protein: CASSLGVSTDTQYF.

The chain carries TRBV5-1 and TRBJ2-4; D unresolved. Trimming left V 0 bases short and J 9 bases short, with 4 bases between. Germline CDR1 SGHRS, CDR2 YFSETQ. This CDR3 spans 11 amino acids. The CDR3, as DNA: TGCGCCAGCAGCTTGGAGGGCATTCAGTACTTC. It specifies CASSLEGIQYF. The variable domain in full, completed from reference TRBV5-1 and TRBJ2-4, reads KAGVTQTPRYLIKTRGQQVTLSCSPISGHRSVSWYQQTPGQGLQFLFEYFSETQRNKGNFPGRFSGRQFSNSRSEMNVSTLELGDSALYLCASSLEGIQYFGAGTRLSVL.

CDR3 nucleotide sequence: TGTGCCAGCAGCCCCACTGCGGAATGGGAGTTCTTC. It encodes CASSPTAEWEFF. The chain joins TRBV6-5 to TRBJ2-1; no firm D call. CDR1 is MNHEY and CDR2 is SVGAGI in the germline V gene. With 6 bases removed from V and 14 bases from J, the gap between germline ends came to 17 bases. The CDR3 runs 12 residues.

The V and J genes are TRBV4-1 and TRBJ2-1, with TRBD2 identical over 7 bases. The V gene end was trimmed by 1 base and the J gene end by 0 bases; junction bases not matched to a gene: 3. This CDR3 has 16 amino acids. Germline V gene lookup returns CDR1 MGHRA and CDR2 YSYEKL. The CDR3 is CASSQVGGSSYNEQFF. As DNA, the CDR3 is TGCGCCAGCAGCCAAGTGGGGGGGAGCTCCTACAATGAGCAGTTCTTC.